This T cell receptor beta chain is from a study of CD8+CD57+ T cells in acquired aplastic anemia. Study-level information: Quantities of DNA derived from sorted CD4+ and CD8+ cells averaged 3.2 ug.

Worth noting for this clonotype: Mismatch with germline at one junction end may stem from a read error.

Patients included in sequencing had previously demonstrated CD8+CD57+ cell expansion by flow cytometry. As a group, the patients uniformly had severe acquired aplastic anemia. Untreated patients provided the blood samples, with no therapy given before sampling. Genomic DNA constituted the template upon which TCR beta VDJ and CDR3 profiling was performed. Each CDR3 protein is one row after TCRdb ran MiXCR on the reads. In the table there are a few hundred thousand distinct CDR3 sequences, roughly 34% of which are singletons. The V gene's germline CDR1 is MNHNS and CDR2 SASEGT. The CDR3 consists of 14 residues.

This chain uses TRBV6-1 with TRBJ1-2; perhaps TRBD1 as D (5 bases). Specimen: sorted CD4+, CD8+, or CD8+CD57+ T cells (not recorded which) from PBMCs. This sequence was found in a human donor with aplastic anemia. DNA of the CDR3: TGTGCCAGCAGTGTAGGGGTCCCTAACTATGGCTGCACCTTC. Translated: CASSVGVPNYGCTF.